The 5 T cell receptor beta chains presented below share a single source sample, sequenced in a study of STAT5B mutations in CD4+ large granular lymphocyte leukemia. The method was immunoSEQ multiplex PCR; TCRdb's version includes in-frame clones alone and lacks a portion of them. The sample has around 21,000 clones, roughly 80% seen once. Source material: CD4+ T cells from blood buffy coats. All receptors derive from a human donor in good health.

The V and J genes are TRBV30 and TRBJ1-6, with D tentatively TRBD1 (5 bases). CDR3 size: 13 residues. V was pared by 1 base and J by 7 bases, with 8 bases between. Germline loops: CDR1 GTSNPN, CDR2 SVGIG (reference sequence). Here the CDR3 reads CAWSAGGNSPLHF. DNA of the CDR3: TGTGCCTGGAGTGCTGGGGGGAATTCACCCCTCCACTTT.

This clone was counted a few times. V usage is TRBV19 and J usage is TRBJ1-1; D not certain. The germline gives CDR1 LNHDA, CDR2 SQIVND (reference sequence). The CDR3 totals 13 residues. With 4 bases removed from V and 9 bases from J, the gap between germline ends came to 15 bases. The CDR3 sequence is CASSTLSRPKAFF. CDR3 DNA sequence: TGTGCCAGTAGTACCCTATCGAGACCCAAAGCTTTCTTT.

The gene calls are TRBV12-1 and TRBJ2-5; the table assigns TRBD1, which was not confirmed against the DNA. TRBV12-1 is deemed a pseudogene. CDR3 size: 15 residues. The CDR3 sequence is CASSYRTEPQETQYF. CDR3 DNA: TGTGCCAGCAGCTACCGGACAGAACCCCAAGAGACCCAGTACTTC.

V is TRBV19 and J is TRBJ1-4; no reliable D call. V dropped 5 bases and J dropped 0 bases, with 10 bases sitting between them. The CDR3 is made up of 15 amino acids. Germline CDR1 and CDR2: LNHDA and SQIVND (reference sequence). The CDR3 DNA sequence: TGTGCCAGTAGTCCCTTTGATGCAACTAATGAAAAACTGTTTTTT. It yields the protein CASSPFDATNEKLFF.

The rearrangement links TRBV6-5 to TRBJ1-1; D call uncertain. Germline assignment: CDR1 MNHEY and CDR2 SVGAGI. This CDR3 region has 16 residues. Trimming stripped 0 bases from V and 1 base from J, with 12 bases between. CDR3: CASSYSSRASNTEAFF. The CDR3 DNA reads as TGTGCCAGCAGTTACTCGAGTAGGGCTTCGAACACTGAAGCTTTCTTT.